The sequence of this TCR beta chain was determined in a study of OX40 agonist ivuxolimab in advanced cancers. Study summary: Ivuxolimab, an antibody acting as an agonist of OX40 (CD134), was used to treat patients. Patients were roughly 81% male with ages roughly 20 to 90, mean roughly 64. Overall study findings and caveats: Individuals who were partial responders at 0.1-3.0 mg/kg had clonal expansion that ranked among the lowest. More expanded clones were found, on average, in CD8+ than in CD4+ T cells.

The sample holds a few counts of this clone. Its antigen is undetermined. Sequenced by immunoSEQ multiplex PCR; TCRdb stores in-frame clones only, minus some. This table holds about 68,000 clones, roughly 82% found once. The sequences come from CD4+ or CD8+ T cells sorted from blood, collected in a trial of the OX40 agonist ivuxolimab. The TCR originated in an adult with an advanced solid tumor such as melanoma, head and neck, liver or kidney cancer.

CDR3 residues: CASSQEGLGQPQHF. Written as DNA, the CDR3 is TGTGCCAGCAGCCAAGAAGGGCTCGGTCAGCCCCAGCATTTT. The chain has TRBV4-2 and TRBJ1-5, with D hard to call. Trimming left V 0 bases short and J 6 bases short, with 9 bases between. This CDR3 contains 14 residues. CDR1 and CDR2 (germline): LGHNA, YNFKEQ.